What follows is one T cell receptor beta chain and its context. In terms of age and location, participants ranged from about 18 to 100 years and lived in approximately 26 US areas. Two negative PCRs, clearance, or symptom resolution were required of recovered Cohort 3 donors. This record comes from a study of blood T cell repertoires in COVID-19. CDR1 is SGDLS, CDR2 YYNGEE, per germline. The CDR3 length is 15 residues. Trimming removed 5 bases from V and 5 bases from J; junction bases left unmatched: 9. Authors' analysis steps: Quantification of nucleated cells was approximated via reference gene primer amplification. Clones were read by immunoSEQ multiplex PCR, and TCRdb kept only the in-frame ones, dropping some. The V and J calls and clone size were taken over from that table, and D and trimming were inferred from the DNA. Among approximately 300,000 clones, about nine tenths were seen once, and the ten largest hold over 2%.

The chain recombines TRBV9 with TRBJ1-3, with 8 bases matching TRBD1. This receptor was taken from a woman younger than 35 who had recovered from COVID-19. The sequenced material came from PBMCs or T cells enriched from blood (not recorded which). CDR3 in amino acids: CASSEGQGYRNTIYF. CDR3 DNA sequence: TGTGCCAGCAGTGAAGGACAGGGCTATAGAAACACCATATATTTT.